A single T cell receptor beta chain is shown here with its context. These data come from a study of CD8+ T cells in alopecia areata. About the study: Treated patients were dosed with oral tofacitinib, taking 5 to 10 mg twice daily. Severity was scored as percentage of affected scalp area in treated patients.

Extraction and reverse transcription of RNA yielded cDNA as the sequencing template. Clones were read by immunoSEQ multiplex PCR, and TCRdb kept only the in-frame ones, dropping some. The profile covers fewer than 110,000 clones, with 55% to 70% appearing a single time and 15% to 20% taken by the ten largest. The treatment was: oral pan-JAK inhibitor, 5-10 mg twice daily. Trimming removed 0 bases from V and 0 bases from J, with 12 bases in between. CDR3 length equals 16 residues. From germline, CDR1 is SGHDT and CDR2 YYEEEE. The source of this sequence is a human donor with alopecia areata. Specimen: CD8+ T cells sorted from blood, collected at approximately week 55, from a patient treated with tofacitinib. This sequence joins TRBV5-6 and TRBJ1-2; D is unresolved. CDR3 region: CASSLGGRGANYGYTF. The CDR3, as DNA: TGTGCCAGCAGCTTGGGTGGCCGAGGAGCTAACTATGGCTACACCTTC. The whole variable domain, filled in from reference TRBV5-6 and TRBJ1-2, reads DAGVTQSPTHLIKTRGQQVTLRCSPKSGHDTVSWYQQALGQGPQFIFQYYEEEERQRGNFPDRFSGHQFPNYSSELNVNALLLGDSALYLCASSLGGRGANYGYTFGSGTRLTVV.